Listed here are 27 T cell receptor beta chains from one sample, sequenced in a study of cytomegalovirus exposure and HLA in healthy donors (dated by TCRdb to 2016 to 2017). The library was made by the immunoSEQ multiplex PCR assay. The multiplex PCR relied on a mix of 60 forward primers for TCR Vbeta segments and 13 reverse primers for TCR Jbeta segments. Here the immuneACCESS table is served through TCRdb, limited to in-frame sequences with V and J called. Missing clones are a known gap in these copies; in checked studies unresolved V genes cover under half, and the rest lacks a known reason. Within this sample are some 200,000 clones, with 81% of them counted one time only. The ten largest clones add up to approximately 3.8% of the sample. Source material: PBMCs. All receptors come from a man aged 50 to 60 in good health and CMV-seronegative.

The V and J genes are TRBV12-5 and TRBJ2-1, with TRBD1 identical over 7 bases. J lost 8 bases, V lost 5 bases, and 6 bases had no gene match. Germline V gene sequence: CDR1 LGHNT, CDR2 FRNRAP. The CDR3 contains 13 residues. This CDR3 is CASGPSGGDEQFF. In DNA form, the CDR3 reads TGTGCTAGTGGTCCCTCAGGGGGAGATGAGCAGTTCTTC.

The rearrangement uses TRBV7-2 and TRBJ2-1, with D possibly being TRBD1 (5 bases). This CDR3 contains 15 residues. Deletions cut 3 bases from V and 0 bases from J, with 9 bases between. Per the germline V gene, CDR1 is SGHTA and CDR2 is FQGNSA. CDR3 in DNA: TGTGCCAGCAGCTTGTCAGGGTCCTCCTACAATGAGCAGTTCTTC. Its protein is CASSLSGSSYNEQFF. Variable domain in full (rest from reference TRBV7-2 and TRBJ2-1): GAGVSQSPSNKVTEKGKDVELRCDPISGHTALYWYRQSLGQGLEFLIYFQGNSAPDKSGLPSDRFSAERTGGSVSTLTIQRTQQEDSAVYLCASSLSGSSYNEQFFGPGTRLTVL.

The DNA for the CDR3 is TGTGCCAGCAGGGGGACTCCCGCTTACGAGCAGTACTTC. It translates to CASRGTPAYEQYF. The gene calls are TRBV2 and TRBJ2-7, with D possibly being TRBD2 (6 bases). The germline CDR1 and CDR2 sequences are SNHLY and FYNNEI. With 6 bases removed from V and 4 bases from J, the gap between germline ends came to 13 bases. The CDR3 spans 13 residues.

This clone was detected only once. The V gene is TRBV5-6, the J gene TRBJ2-3; a possible D gene is TRBD2 (6 bases). Germline V CDR1 and CDR2: SGHDT, YYEEEE. Trimming took 5 bases from V and 0 from J, leaving 13 bases between them. The CDR3 consists of 15 residues. This chain's CDR3 is CASRKVGGSTDTQYF. The CDR3 DNA reads TGTGCCAGCAGAAAAGTGGGAGGAAGCACAGATACGCAGTATTTT. The full variable domain, its missing parts supplied by reference TRBV5-6 and TRBJ2-3, is DAGVTQSPTHLIKTRGQQVTLRCSPKSGHDTVSWYQQALGQGPQFIFQYYEEEERQRGNFPDRFSGHQFPNYSSELNVNALLLGDSALYLCASRKVGGSTDTQYFGPGTRLTVL.

The rearrangement joins TRBV21-1 to TRBJ1-6. TRBV21-1 is a pseudogene. CDR3 length: 13 amino acids. The chain's CDR3 is CASSRGLNSPLHF. CDR3 sequence (DNA): TGTGCCAGCAGCAGAGGTTTAAATTCACCCCTCCACTTT.

This rearrangement joins TRBV5-8 to TRBJ2-7, with D possibly TRBD2 on 7 matching bases. The CDR3 is made up of 12 amino acids. Germline V CDR1 and CDR2: SGHTS, YDEGEE. Deletions cut 10 bases from V and 3 bases from J, with 14 bases between. In DNA, the CDR3 is TGTGCCGGAGCGGGACACCTCTACGAGCAGTACTTC. Its translation is CAGAGHLYEQYF.

The chain has TRBV10-3 and TRBJ2-1; D call uncertain. This CDR3 spans 14 amino acids. V lost 2 bases, J lost 0 bases, and 5 bases lay in between. The germline gives CDR1 ENHRY, CDR2 SYGVKD. CDR3 residues: CAISEPGSYNEQFF. Written as DNA, the CDR3 is TGTGCCATCAGTGAGCCAGGCTCCTACAATGAGCAGTTCTTC.

This chain links TRBV28 with TRBJ1-2, with 9 bases matching TRBD1. The CDR3 contains 15 residues. Germline V lookup: CDR1 MDHEN, CDR2 SYDVKM. With 7 bases clipped from V and 0 bases from J, the junction kept 6 bases outside the gene matches. In DNA form, the CDR3 reads TGTGCCAGCAACATAGGACAGGGGACTAACTATGGCTACACCTTC. As protein: CASNIGQGTNYGYTF.

This clone was detected only a few times. The chain couples TRBV18 to TRBJ2-1; TRBD1 matches at 8 bases. This CDR3 comprises 14 residues. The V and J ends lost 0 bases and 10 bases, in that order; junction bases with no gene match: 5. CDR1 is KGHSH, CDR2 LQKENI, per germline. The CDR3 DNA follows: TGTGCCAGCTCACCACCCTCAGGGGGCCGAGAGCAGTTCTTC. Translation gives CASSPPSGGREQFF.

The chain uses TRBV9 and TRBJ1-2; D is ambiguous. With 3 bases removed from V and 8 bases from J, the gap between germline ends came to 20 bases. The CDR3 sequence is 15 residues long. Germline CDR1 reads SGDLS; CDR2 reads YYNGEE. CDR3 nucleotides: TGTGCCAGCAGCGCCTCCATCGCGGGGATTGTAGGCTACACCTTC. This translates into CASSASIAGIVGYTF.

The chain couples TRBV6-5 to TRBJ1-2, with D possibly TRBD1 on 5 matching bases. Germline values: CDR1 MNHEY, CDR2 SVGAGI. CDR3 length: 13 residues. Trimming cost V 4 bases and J 4 bases, with 10 bases left between them. Here the CDR3 DNA reads TGTGCCAGCAGTTTACAGGCAGGCTATGGCTACACCTTC. Translation: CASSLQAGYGYTF.

The chain joins TRBV7-2 to TRBJ2-5; 8 nucleotides line up with TRBD2. This CDR3 is 14 amino acids long. J lost 5 bases, V lost 6 bases, and 8 bases had no gene match. The V gene's germline CDR1 is SGHTA and CDR2 FQGNSA. CDR3 sequence reads: CASSRLAQRETQYF. As DNA, the CDR3 is TGTGCCAGCAGTCGACTAGCGCAGAGGGAGACCCAGTACTTC.

As DNA, the CDR3 is TGTGCCAGCAGCTTGGCGGGAGGGGGCGCAGCGGCTTTCTTT. This translates into CASSLAGGGAAAFF. The rearrangement links TRBV5-4 to TRBJ1-1; 7 bases line up with TRBD1. The CDR3 sequence is 14 residues long. V shed 0 bases, J shed 11 bases, and the junction held 10 bases outside the gene matches. Germline V gene lookup returns CDR1 SGHNT and CDR2 YYREEE (reference sequence).

The gene calls are TRBV27 and TRBJ1-2; D may be TRBD1 (5 bases). CDR1 is MNHEY and CDR2 is SMNVEV in the germline V gene (reference sequence). V lost 3 bases, J lost 8 bases, and 16 bases lay in between. The CDR3 has 14 amino acids. CDR3 nucleotide sequence: TGTGCCAGCAGTTTGACAGTCGCTGGAGAGGGCTACACCTTC. Translated, it gives CASSLTVAGEGYTF.

This clone was seen a handful of times. This chain joins TRBV30 and TRBJ1-4, with 8 bases aligning to TRBD1. After removal of 0 bases from V and 7 bases from J, the junction contained 10 bases not matched to a gene. Per the germline V gene, CDR1 is GTSNPN and CDR2 is SVGIG (reference sequence). CDR3 length: 16 residues. CDR3 sequence (DNA): TGTGCCTGGAGTGTCAAAATGACAGGGGCCCGTGAAAAACTGTTTTTT. This encodes CAWSVKMTGAREKLFF.

The rearrangement uses TRBV10-3 and TRBJ2-7, with 7 nucleotides matching TRBD1. The junction had 12 bases not matched to a gene; V was cut back by 3 bases and J by 4 bases. Germline CDR1 reads ENHRY; CDR2 reads SYGVKD. The CDR3 is made up of 16 amino acids. The CDR3 region is CAISDPGTVGLYEQYF. The CDR3 bases are TGTGCCATCAGTGATCCCGGGACAGTTGGGTTATACGAGCAGTACTTC.

V gene TRBV7-2 combines with J gene TRBJ2-7; tentative D call: TRBD1 (6 bases). CDR3 length: 14 amino acids. CDR1 and CDR2 (germline): SGHTA, FQGNSA. V gave up 5 bases and J gave up 0 bases, with 11 bases separating them. CDR3 bases: TGTGCCAGCAGCCCTGACAGGTTCTCCTACGAGCAGTACTTC. It is translated as CASSPDRFSYEQYF.

This chain links TRBV7-8 with TRBJ2-7; 7 bases fit TRBD1. The ends lost 5 bases at V and 3 bases at J; junction bases unmatched: 4. The CDR3 is made up of 13 amino acids. The germline V gene encodes CDR1 SGHVS and CDR2 FQNEAQ. CDR3 amino acids: CASSLPGGYEQYF. The CDR3 nucleotides are TGTGCCAGCAGCCTCCCAGGGGGCTACGAGCAGTACTTC.

The chain is built from TRBV4-3 and TRBJ1-4; maybe TRBD1 (5 bases). V was shortened by 1 base and J by 8 bases, with 14 bases between the two germline ends. The length of the CDR3 is 15 residues. From germline, CDR1 is LGHNA and CDR2 YSLEER. CDR3 residues: CASSQAPGNREKLFF. Here the CDR3 DNA reads TGCGCCAGCAGCCAAGCTCCAGGAAACAGGGAAAAACTGTTTTTT.

The sample holds one count of this clone. V is TRBV4-1 and J is TRBJ1-6; D remains unclear. The CDR3 is 15 amino acids. CDR1 is MGHRA and CDR2 is YSYEKL in the germline V gene. V dropped 1 base and J dropped 4 bases, with 8 bases sitting between them. The CDR3: CASSQGHQYNSPLHF. The CDR3 DNA reads as TGCGCCAGCAGCCAAGGGCATCAATATAATTCACCCCTCCACTTT.

This chain joins TRBV7-2 and TRBJ2-7; 7 nucleotides align to TRBD1. Germline CDR1 SGHTA, CDR2 FQGNSA. Trimming took 5 bases from V and 4 from J; bases not matched to a gene: 11. The CDR3 covers 15 residues. This chain's CDR3 is CASSPPGTVSYEQYF. The CDR3 DNA reads TGTGCCAGCAGCCCCCCAGGGACAGTGAGTTACGAGCAGTACTTC.

The rearrangement links TRBV20-1 to TRBJ1-2; D remains ambiguous. V gave up 2 bases and J gave up 7 bases, with 8 bases separating them. The CDR3 extends over 11 amino acids. Per the germline V gene, CDR1 is DFQATT and CDR2 is SNEGSKA (reference sequence). The DNA for the CDR3 is TGCAGTGCTAGAAGCGATGGTGGCTACACCTTC. It is translated as CSARSDGGYTF.

This chain uses TRBV5-6 with TRBJ2-3, with 7 bases aligning to TRBD1. Germline CDR1 SGHDT, CDR2 YYEEEE. Germline trimming cut 2 bases from V and 4 bases from J; bases unmatched to any gene: 4. This CDR3 is 14 amino acids long. The CDR3 here is CASSFTGVADTQYF. The CDR3 DNA sequence: TGTGCCAGCAGCTTCACAGGGGTGGCAGATACGCAGTATTTT.

V and J are TRBV7-2 and TRBJ2-7; D may be TRBD2 (6 bases). Germline assignment: CDR1 SGHTA and CDR2 FQGNSA. The CDR3 has 16 residues. V was trimmed by 3 bases and J by 3 bases, leaving 18 bases between them. CDR3 sequence: CASSLGLGGGIYEQYF. The DNA for the CDR3 is TGTGCCAGCAGCTTGGGTCTCGGCGGAGGGATCTACGAGCAGTACTTC.

CDR3 nucleotide sequence: TGTGCCAGTAGTCCAGGGGGCGGTAGCACCGGGGAGCTGTTTTTT. Protein product: CASSPGGGSTGELFF. The rearrangement links TRBV19 to TRBJ2-2; TRBD1 agrees at 8 bases. V trimming: 5 bases; J trimming: 4 bases; junction bases outside the gene matches: 6. The CDR3 loop spans 15 amino acids. Germline V gene lookup returns CDR1 LNHDA and CDR2 SQIVND (reference sequence).

The gene calls are TRBV9 and TRBJ1-5, with 9 bases that match TRBD1. V lost 2 bases to trimming and J lost 7 bases; unmatched junction nucleotides: 7. This CDR3 contains 15 residues. Germline-derived CDR1 and CDR2 are SGDLS and YYNGEE. CDR3 nucleotides: TGTGCCAGCAGCGTGGATACAGGGGGCGGCCAGCCCCAGCATTTT. The encoded protein is CASSVDTGGGQPQHF.

This chain links TRBV12-5 with TRBJ2-5, with 7 bases matching TRBD1. The better agreement between TRBJ2-7 and the DNA end casts doubt on the J call. Germline loops: CDR1 LGHNT, CDR2 FRNRAP. The CDR3 extends over 13 amino acids. CDR3 sequence: CASGQGVTYEQYF. DNA of the CDR3: TGTGCTAGTGGCCAGGGGGTAACCTACGAGCAGTACTTC.